The 22 T cell receptor beta chains below all came from one sample that was sequenced in a study of cytomegalovirus exposure and HLA in healthy donors (dated 2017 in TCRdb). Preparation of the library involved the immunoSEQ multiplex PCR assay. TCRdb mirrors the immuneACCESS table, restricted to in-frame sequences. Some clones are absent from its copies; in checked studies, under half trace to an unresolved V gene, and the reason for the others is unknown. The sample includes approximately 150,000 clones, with roughly 89% observed a single time. The leading ten clones occupy 3% to 3.5% of the sample. Sequencing was carried out using PBMCs. All receptors derive from a woman between 18 and 30 years old in good health and CMV-seropositive.

The rearrangement links TRBV9 to TRBJ2-7; 7 nucleotides line up with TRBD2. The length of the CDR3 is 15 residues. The germline CDR1 and CDR2 sequences are SGDLS and YYNGEE. The V segment lost 2 bases and the J segment 1 base; nucleotides outside the gene matches: 6. The CDR3 nucleotides are TGTGCCAGCAGCGTTGGTCTAGCGGAATCCTACGAGCAGTACTTC. Its protein product is CASSVGLAESYEQYF.

This chain links TRBV18 with TRBJ1-2, with TRBD1 matching over 8 bases. After removal of 2 bases from V and 7 bases from J, the junction contained 6 bases not matched to a gene. The CDR3 covers 14 residues. Germline V gene sequence: CDR1 KGHSH, CDR2 LQKENI. CDR3 DNA sequence: TGTGCCAGCTCACCAACAGGACAGGGAAGTGGCTACACCTTC. Translation gives CASSPTGQGSGYTF. The full variable domain, completed using reference TRBV18 and TRBJ1-2, is NAGVMQNPRHLVRRRGQEARLRCSPMKGHSHVYWYRQLPEEGLKFMVYLQKENIIDESGMPKERFSAEFPKEGPSILRIQQVVRGDSAAYFCASSPTGQGSGYTFGSGTRLTVV.

This chain connects TRBV28 to TRBJ2-3; 10 nucleotides match TRBD2. V lost 4 bases to trimming and J lost 1 base; unmatched junction nucleotides: 5. The length of the CDR3 is 16 residues. Germline-derived CDR1 and CDR2 are MDHEN and SYDVKM. DNA for the CDR3: TGTGCCAGCAGTTACATAGCGGGAGGCCGCACAGATACGCAGTATTTT. Amino acid sequence: CASSYIAGGRTDTQYF. Supplemented by reference TRBV28 and TRBJ2-3, the full variable domain reads DVKVTQSSRYLVKRTGEKVFLECVQDMDHENMFWYRQDPGLGLRLIYFSYDVKMKEKGDIPEGYSVSREKKERFSLILESASTNQTSMYLCASSYIAGGRTDTQYFGPGTRLTVL.

This clone was counted only a few times. The chain employs TRBV6-4 and TRBJ2-1, with D possibly TRBD1 on 5 matching bases. This CDR3 has 14 residues. The germline CDR1 and CDR2 sequences are MRHNA and SNTAGT. V gave up 4 bases and J gave up 8 bases, with 15 bases separating them. The CDR3 sequence: CASSVGQGGDEQFF. The CDR3 region has the DNA TGTGCCAGCAGTGTGGGGCAGGGTGGCGATGAGCAGTTCTTC.

This chain connects TRBV11-2 to TRBJ1-1; no reliable D call. The CDR3 is 15 amino acids. Germline V lookup: CDR1 SGHAT, CDR2 FQNNGV. V was cut by 2 bases and J by 1 base, with 11 bases left in between. The CDR3 DNA reads as TGTGCCAGCAGCTTAAGAGGCCAGAGGAACACTGAAGCTTTCTTT. Protein product: CASSLRGQRNTEAFF.

The chain is built from TRBV6-6 and TRBJ1-5, with D perhaps matching TRBD1 (6 bases). In germline, CDR1 is MNHNY, CDR2 SVGAGI (reference sequence). Trimming took 10 bases from V and 0 from J, leaving 10 bases between them. The CDR3 is 13 amino acids. The CDR3 region has the DNA TGTGCCACCCACAGGGATAGCAATCAGCCCCAGCATTTT. It translates to CATHRDSNQPQHF.

The V gene is TRBV19, the J gene TRBJ1-3; D is possibly TRBD1 (5 bases). This CDR3 is 14 amino acids long. CDR1 and CDR2 (germline): LNHDA, SQIVND (reference sequence). V lost 2 bases and J lost 5, with 10 bases in between. The CDR3 nucleotides read TGTGCCAGTAGTATACCGGCGGGGCGAAACACCATATATTTT. As protein: CASSIPAGRNTIYF. Full variable domain (rest looked up from reference TRBV19 and TRBJ1-3): DGGITQSPKYLFRKEGQNVTLSCEQNLNHDAMYWYRQDPGQGLRLIYYSQIVNDFQKGDIAEGYSVSREKKESFPLTVTSAQKNPTAFYLCASSIPAGRNTIYFGEGSWLTVV.

The chain employs TRBV9 and TRBJ2-2; 7 nucleotides line up with TRBD2. After removal of 0 bases from V and 0 bases from J, the junction contained 5 bases not matched to a gene. CDR1 is SGDLS and CDR2 is YYNGEE in the germline V gene. There are 17 residues in the CDR3. The CDR3 loop is CASSVVPGTTNTGELFF. The CDR3 DNA follows: TGTGCCAGCAGCGTAGTCCCCGGGACTACGAACACCGGGGAGCTGTTTTTT.

This rearrangement joins TRBV5-1 to TRBJ1-1, with D tentatively TRBD1 (5 bases). The CDR3 loop spans 16 amino acids. Germline V gene data show CDR1 as SGHRS and CDR2 as YFSETQ. V was trimmed by 1 base and J by 0 bases, leaving 13 bases between them. The CDR3 here is CASSLSARQLNTEAFF. The CDR3 DNA follows: TGCGCCAGCAGCTTGAGCGCGAGACAGCTGAACACTGAAGCTTTCTTT. The full variable domain, its missing parts supplied by reference TRBV5-1 and TRBJ1-1, is KAGVTQTPRYLIKTRGQQVTLSCSPISGHRSVSWYQQTPGQGLQFLFEYFSETQRNKGNFPGRFSGRQFSNSRSEMNVSTLELGDSALYLCASSLSARQLNTEAFFGQGTRLTVV.

This chain joins TRBV15 and TRBJ2-1, with a tentative D call TRBD2 (6 bases). The CDR3 has 17 residues. V was trimmed by 0 bases and J by 2 bases, leaving 14 bases between them. The germline gives CDR1 LNHNV, CDR2 YYDKDF (reference sequence). Here the CDR3 DNA reads TGTGCCACCAGCAGAGATCGGGAGCTTATCCCCTACAATGAGCAGTTCTTC. Translation gives CATSRDRELIPYNEQFF.

The V and J genes are TRBV2 and TRBJ1-5, with TRBD1 identical over 8 bases. The CDR3 covers 13 residues. CDR1 SNHLY and CDR2 FYNNEI come from the germline V gene. After removal of 3 bases from V and 6 bases from J, the junction contained 1 base not matched to a gene. The CDR3 protein is CASSEDRVQPQHF. DNA of the CDR3: TGTGCCAGCAGTGAGGACAGGGTTCAGCCCCAGCATTTT.

The chain has TRBV29-1 and TRBJ2-7; 9 bases line up with TRBD1. With V trimmed by 7 bases and J by 4 bases, 5 bases remained unmatched. This CDR3 contains 12 residues. Germline CDR1 reads SQVTM; CDR2 reads ANQGSEA. CDR3 amino acids: CSALTGGYEQYF. In DNA form, the CDR3 reads TGCAGCGCCCTGACAGGGGGTTACGAGCAGTACTTC.

The V call is TRBV28, the J call TRBJ2-3, with TRBD1 matching over 7 bases. This CDR3 has 14 residues. Germline CDR1 is MDHEN and CDR2 is SYDVKM. J was trimmed by 3 bases and V by 6 bases; bases with no gene match: 6. The CDR3 spells CASSWDSFTDTQYF. The DNA for the CDR3 is TGTGCCAGCAGCTGGGACAGCTTTACAGATACGCAGTATTTT.

This chain uses TRBV7-2 with TRBJ2-5, with D possibly TRBD2 on 6 matching bases. The V end was cut by 5 bases, the J end by 9 bases, with 19 bases between. The CDR3 extends over 14 amino acids. Germline loops: CDR1 SGHTA, CDR2 FQGNSA. In DNA form, the CDR3 reads TGTGCCAGCAGCCTTGACCCGGGGGAGTCCTCCCAGTACTTC. Its translation: CASSLDPGESSQYF.

The chain joins TRBV2 to TRBJ2-3; 10 bases line up with TRBD2. J gave up 2 bases and V 1 base, and 6 bases lay outside the gene matches. CDR1 and CDR2 (germline): SNHLY, FYNNEI. The length of the CDR3 is 17 residues. CDR3 amino acids: CASSEGPAGGLTDTQYF. For the CDR3, the DNA is TGTGCCAGCAGTGAAGGGCCAGCGGGGGGGCTCACAGATACGCAGTATTTT.

The chain joins TRBV27 to TRBJ2-7; D possibly corresponds to TRBD2 (5 bases). The CDR3 totals 14 residues. The V end lost 8 bases, the J end lost 0 bases, and 14 bases lay between the germline ends. CDR1 MNHEY and CDR2 SMNVEV come from the germline V gene (reference sequence). The CDR3: CASGPGSLSYEQYF. In nucleotides, the CDR3 is TGTGCCAGCGGCCCGGGGAGCCTCTCCTACGAGCAGTACTTC.

The chain recombines TRBV15 with TRBJ2-7; 11 bases are shared with TRBD2. This CDR3 contains 17 residues. Germline values: CDR1 LNHNV, CDR2 YYDKDF (reference sequence). V was clipped by 1 base and J by 1 base; unmatched bases: 6. Here the CDR3 DNA reads TGTGCCACCAGCAGAGCCACCTGGACTAGCGGGTCCTACGAGCAGTACTTC. It codes for CATSRATWTSGSYEQYF.

The chain uses TRBV7-2 and TRBJ1-5, with 8 bases identical to TRBD1. CDR3 length: 16 amino acids. Germline V gene lookup returns CDR1 SGHTA and CDR2 FQGNSA. The trim removed 5 bases at V and 4 bases at J, leaving 10 bases unmatched. CDR3 coding DNA: TGTGCCAGCAGCAGACAGGGGCCAGGTCCGAATCAGCCCCAGCATTTT. This encodes CASSRQGPGPNQPQHF. The whole variable domain, remainder taken from reference TRBV7-2 and TRBJ1-5, is GAGVSQSPSNKVTEKGKDVELRCDPISGHTALYWYRQSLGQGLEFLIYFQGNSAPDKSGLPSDRFSAERTGGSVSTLTIQRTQQEDSAVYLCASSRQGPGPNQPQHFGDGTRLSIL.

The V and J genes are TRBV18 and TRBJ2-3; 8 bases match TRBD1. This CDR3 contains 16 residues. Germline CDR1 KGHSH, CDR2 LQKENI. Losses at the gene ends were 1 base for V and 2 bases for J; bases not matched to a gene: 5. The CDR3 sequence is CASSPRVRGLTDTQYF. CDR3 sequence (DNA): TGTGCCAGCTCACCACGGGTCAGGGGGCTCACAGATACGCAGTATTTT. Full variable domain (remainder filled in from reference TRBV18 and TRBJ2-3): NAGVMQNPRHLVRRRGQEARLRCSPMKGHSHVYWYRQLPEEGLKFMVYLQKENIIDESGMPKERFSAEFPKEGPSILRIQQVVRGDSAAYFCASSPRVRGLTDTQYFGPGTRLTVL.

This chain uses TRBV25-1 with TRBJ1-1; tentatively, D is TRBD1 (6 bases). CDR3 length equals 15 residues. Trimming removed 3 bases at V and 4 bases at J, with 15 bases between. Germline V gene lookup returns CDR1 MGHDK and CDR2 SYGVNS. CDR3 amino acids: CASSDPGQSFTEAFF. CDR3 coding DNA: TGTGCCAGCAGTGACCCCGGACAGAGCTTCACTGAAGCTTTCTTT.

This clone has a handful of counts. The gene calls are TRBV2 and TRBJ1-6; tentatively, D is TRBD1 (6 bases). This CDR3 contains 14 residues. V lost 4 bases and J 8 bases, leaving 12 bases between the germline ends. Germline CDR1 SNHLY, CDR2 FYNNEI. The CDR3 is CASSGTAEHSPLHF. CDR3 coding DNA: TGTGCCAGCAGTGGGACAGCCGAGCATTCACCCCTCCACTTT.

The CDR3 bases are TGCAGCGCCCGTGGCCGGAACAAGGGGATCACTGAAGCTTTCTTT. It is translated as CSARGRNKGITEAFF. V and J are TRBV29-1 and TRBJ1-1; a weak D match, TRBD1 (5 bases). Germline loops: CDR1 SQVTM, CDR2 ANQGSEA. Trimming cost V 7 bases and J 4 bases, with 22 bases left between them. CDR3 length equals 15 residues.